The 25 T cell receptor beta chains below all came from one sample that was sequenced in a study of cytomegalovirus exposure and HLA in healthy donors. Amplification used 60 Vbeta primers and 13 Jbeta primers. Measured with immunoSEQ multiplex PCR; TCRdb has only the in-frame clones, and not every one. The data hold 90,000 to 110,000 clones, with 65% to 90% observed a single time. Sequencing was carried out using PBMCs. Receptors originate from a woman aged 25 to 39 in good health and CMV-seronegative.

The gene calls are TRBV9 and TRBJ1-2; 8 bases are a match to TRBD1. CDR3 size: 15 residues. The germline V gene encodes CDR1 SGDLS and CDR2 YYNGEE. The trim removed 6 bases at V and 2 bases at J, leaving 9 bases unmatched. CDR3 DNA sequence: TGTGCCAGCACACCCGTCCCAGGGGGCAACTATGGCTACACCTTC. Translating gives CASTPVPGGNYGYTF. The full variable domain, completed using reference TRBV9 and TRBJ1-2, is DSGVTQTPKHLITATGQRVTLRCSPRSGDLSVYWYQQSLDQGLQFLIQYYNGEERAKGNILERFSAQQFPDLHSELNLSSLELGDSALYFCASTPVPGGNYGYTFGSGTRLTVV.

The chain is built from TRBV4-3 and TRBJ2-7; TRBD2 aligns across 10 bases. The junction had 10 bases not matched to a gene; V was cut back by 3 bases and J by 5 bases. This CDR3 spans 16 amino acids. From germline, CDR1 is LGHNA and CDR2 YSLEER. In DNA form, the CDR3 reads TGCGCCAGCAGCCACGATAGCGGGAGGTATGTTAACGAGCAGTACTTC. The encoded protein is CASSHDSGRYVNEQYF.

On this clone itself: The germline gene is not matched at one end of the junction; a read error may be the cause. This rearrangement joins TRBV7-7 to TRBJ2-6; no firm D call. The CDR3 extends over 17 amino acids. CDR1 is SSHAT and CDR2 is FNYEAQ in the germline V gene (reference sequence). The CDR3 bases are TGTGCTAGCAGCGCCCCACCGTCGAGCTCTGGGGCCAACGTCCTGACTTTC. Amino acid sequence: CASSAPPSSSGANVLTF.

This chain connects TRBV27 to TRBJ1-6, with TRBD1 matching over 8 bases. The CDR3 runs 13 residues. After removal of 3 bases from V and 10 bases from J, the junction contained 2 bases not matched to a gene. CDR1 MNHEY and CDR2 SMNVEV come from the germline V gene (reference sequence). CDR3 bases: TGTGCCAGCAGTTTGGACAGGGCCTCACCCCTCCACTTT. Its translation is CASSLDRASPLHF.

This chain's CDR3 is CATSRDNAYEQYF. CDR3 nucleotide sequence: TGTGCCACCAGCAGAGATAATGCCTACGAGCAGTACTTC. The chain couples TRBV15 to TRBJ2-7; no definite D call. V was shortened by 0 bases and J by 2 bases, with 5 bases between the two germline ends. The CDR3 runs to 13 residues. The V gene's germline CDR1 is LNHNV and CDR2 YYDKDF (reference sequence).

This chain connects TRBV6-6 to TRBJ1-4, with D hard to call. The CDR3 consists of 13 residues. The germline V gene has CDR1 MNHNY and CDR2 SVGAGI (reference sequence). Trimming stripped 2 bases from V and 5 bases from J, with 6 bases between. The CDR3 DNA reads as TGTGCCAGCAGTTACGTGGGCAATGAAAAACTGTTTTTT. Encoded protein: CASSYVGNEKLFF.

The gene calls are TRBV2 and TRBJ2-7; the D gene is possibly TRBD1 (6 bases). Germline assignment: CDR1 SNHLY and CDR2 FYNNEI. The CDR3 contains 15 residues. With 1 base removed from V and 4 bases from J, the gap between germline ends came to 14 bases. This chain's CDR3 is CASSEGGTQLYEQYF. CDR3 coding DNA: TGTGCCAGCAGTGAAGGGGGGACACAACTTTACGAGCAGTACTTC. Full variable domain (missing parts from reference TRBV2 and TRBJ2-7): EPEVTQTPSHQVTQMGQEVILRCVPISNHLYFYWYRQILGQKVEFLVSFYNNEISEKSEIFDDQFSVERPDGSNFTLKIRSTKLEDSAMYFCASSEGGTQLYEQYFGPGTRLTVT.

The V gene is TRBV4-3, the J gene TRBJ1-4, with D perhaps matching TRBD1 (6 bases). Trimming removed 0 bases from V and 8 bases from J, with 22 bases in between. The CDR3 contains 18 residues. Germline loops: CDR1 LGHNA, CDR2 YSLEER. The CDR3 region has the DNA TGCGCCAGCAGCCAAGAAAATTACCTCAGGGGCCTCGAAGAAAAACTGTTTTTT. It specifies CASSQENYLRGLEEKLFF.

The rearrangement uses TRBV10-3 and TRBJ2-6; the match to TRBD1 covers 7 bases. Trimming removed 7 bases from V and 0 bases from J; junction bases left unmatched: 15. Germline CDR1 reads ENHRY; CDR2 reads SYGVKD. CDR3 length: 19 residues. The CDR3 reads CAITPYQGEITSGANVLTF. The DNA for the CDR3 is TGTGCCATCACGCCCTATCAGGGGGAGATCACCTCTGGGGCCAACGTCCTGACTTTC.

About this clone: One end of the junction does not line up with germline, which may come from a read error. This chain uses TRBV7-9 with TRBJ1-1; TRBD1 aligns across 7 bases. CDR1 is SEHNR, CDR2 FQNEAQ, per germline (reference sequence). The CDR3 is 11 amino acids. The CDR3 here is CSSSPGGEAFF. CDR3 bases: TGTTCCAGCAGCCCAGGGGGGGAAGCTTTCTTT.

The chain uses TRBV18 and TRBJ2-7; 10 nucleotides align to TRBD2. Germline lookup yields CDR1 KGHSH and CDR2 LQKENI. The CDR3 length is 16 residues. Trimming removed 3 bases from V and 4 bases from J; junction bases left unmatched: 9. The CDR3 nucleotides read TGTGCCAGCTCACCCACCGGGCTAGCGGGAGCATACGAGCAGTACTTC. Residues: CASSPTGLAGAYEQYF.

The chain is built from TRBV11-2 and TRBJ2-1, with a possible D match to TRBD2 (5 bases). The ends were cut back, 3 bases at V and 9 bases at J, with 18 bases in the middle. Germline V lookup: CDR1 SGHAT, CDR2 FQNNGV. The CDR3 extends over 15 amino acids. The CDR3 loop reads CASSFQRLAGVEQFF. The CDR3 bases are TGTGCCAGCAGCTTCCAAAGGCTCGCCGGGGTTGAGCAGTTCTTC.

The chain recombines TRBV18 with TRBJ2-1, with D perhaps TRBD2 (6 bases). V gave up 3 bases and J gave up 2 bases, with 20 bases separating them. Per the germline V gene, CDR1 is KGHSH and CDR2 is LQKENI. This CDR3 has 18 residues. CDR3 sequence: CASSPEGLRQAAYNEQFF. CDR3 bases: TGTGCCAGCTCACCGGAGGGACTCCGCCAAGCTGCCTACAATGAGCAGTTCTTC. Full variable domain (rest looked up from reference TRBV18 and TRBJ2-1): NAGVMQNPRHLVRRRGQEARLRCSPMKGHSHVYWYRQLPEEGLKFMVYLQKENIIDESGMPKERFSAEFPKEGPSILRIQQVVRGDSAAYFCASSPEGLRQAAYNEQFFGPGTRLTVL.

The V call is TRBV5-1, the J call TRBJ2-7, with TRBD2 matching 10 bases. This CDR3 comprises 15 residues. CDR1 and CDR2 from the germline V gene are SGHRS and YFSETQ. Losses at the gene ends were 4 bases for V and 7 bases for J; bases not matched to a gene: 11. The CDR3 loop reads CASSGTLAGEAEQYF. CDR3 nucleotides: TGCGCCAGCAGCGGGACCCTAGCGGGAGAAGCGGAGCAGTACTTC.

This clone was seen a few times. The chain links TRBV6-5 to TRBJ2-7; TRBD1 matches 10 bases. Germline V gene lookup returns CDR1 MNHEY and CDR2 SVGAGI. V was pared by 6 bases and J by 3 bases, with 2 bases of the junction left unmatched. This CDR3 has 13 residues. The CDR3 protein is CASRGQGVYEQYF. CDR3 bases: TGTGCCAGCAGAGGACAGGGGGTCTACGAGCAGTACTTC.

The chain combines TRBV12-5 with TRBJ1-5, with D possibly matching TRBD1 (5 bases). The CDR3 runs to 14 residues. Trimming removed 6 bases at V and 2 bases at J, with 11 bases between. Germline loops: CDR1 LGHNT, CDR2 FRNRAP. The CDR3 DNA reads TGTGCTAGTGGGACGGGACTCGGCAATCAGCCCCAGCATTTT. As protein: CASGTGLGNQPQHF.

Comment on this clone: Distinct nucleotide sequences in the sample also encode this CDR3. This chain joins TRBV19 and TRBJ2-5; D is possibly TRBD2 (6 bases). V was shortened by 6 bases and J by 1 base, with 9 bases between the two germline ends. The germline gives CDR1 LNHDA, CDR2 SQIVND (reference sequence). This CDR3 is 13 amino acids long. CDR3 sequence (DNA): TGTGCCAGTAGGGGGACTGCCCAAGAGACCCAGTACTTC. Translating gives CASRGTAQETQYF.

The chain carries TRBV25-1 and TRBJ2-4, with 9 bases that match TRBD2. The germline CDR1 and CDR2 sequences are MGHDK and SYGVNS. V was pared by 2 bases and J by 6 bases, with 2 bases of the junction left unmatched. There are 14 residues in the CDR3. The CDR3, as DNA: TGTGCCAGCAGTGAAGGGCGGGAGGGAAACATTCAGTACTTC. Encoded protein: CASSEGREGNIQYF. The complete variable domain, with remaining parts taken from reference TRBV25-1 and TRBJ2-4, reads EADIYQTPRYLVIGTGKKITLECSQTMGHDKMYWYQQDPGMELHLIHYSYGVNSTEKGDLSSESTVSRIRTEHFPLTLESARPSHTSQYLCASSEGREGNIQYFGAGTRLSVL.

V and J are TRBV7-7 and TRBJ2-3; no definite D call. Germline CDR1 SSHAT, CDR2 FNYEAQ (reference sequence). This CDR3 is 14 amino acids long. The V end was cut by 0 bases, the J end by 1 base, with 5 bases between. CDR3 in amino acids: CASSLAPGTDTQYF. DNA of the CDR3: TGTGCCAGCAGCTTAGCCCCAGGCACAGATACGCAGTATTTT.

CDR3 bases: TGTGCCAGCAGCCCTCTTACCTCAGTCAATGAAAAACTGTTTTTT. The encoded protein is CASSPLTSVNEKLFF. This chain joins TRBV7-2 and TRBJ1-4; D gene ambiguous. The CDR3 contains 15 residues. Trimming pared 5 bases from V and 5 bases from J, leaving 15 bases between. Germline V gene lookup returns CDR1 SGHTA and CDR2 FQGNSA.

J is TRBJ1-1 and V is TRBV19, with TRBD1 matching over 9 bases. CDR1 and CDR2 (germline): LNHDA, SQIVND (reference sequence). The V and J ends lost 5 bases and 3 bases, in that order; junction bases with no gene match: 7. The length of the CDR3 is 15 residues. The CDR3 nucleotides are TGTGCCAGTAGTCCGCGGACAGGGGTGGACACTGAAGCTTTCTTT. Translated: CASSPRTGVDTEAFF.

The chain joins TRBV6-5 to TRBJ2-3; perhaps TRBD2 as D (5 bases). CDR1 and CDR2 from the germline V gene are MNHEY and SVGAGI. This CDR3 spans 13 amino acids. Trimming stripped 6 bases from V and 2 bases from J, with 9 bases between. CDR3 amino acids: CASRGVNTDTQYF. The CDR3 nucleotides read TGTGCCAGCAGGGGAGTCAACACAGATACGCAGTATTTT.

V is TRBV10-1 and J is TRBJ2-7; the D gene is possibly TRBD1 (6 bases). The V gene lost 2 bases and the J gene lost 1 base, with 12 bases spanning the gap. Per the germline V gene, CDR1 is WNHNN and CDR2 is SYGVQD (reference sequence). CDR3 length: 15 amino acids. The CDR3 nucleotides are TGCGCCAGCAGTGAGCCAGGGGCCCCGTCCTACGAGCAGTACTTC. Translated: CASSEPGAPSYEQYF.

This clone was found once. The V and J genes are TRBV6-5 and TRBJ2-7; 9 nucleotides align to TRBD2. CDR3 length equals 15 residues. From germline, CDR1 is MNHEY and CDR2 SVGAGI. V was clipped by 6 bases and J by 0 bases; unmatched bases: 6. CDR3 bases: TGTGCCAGCAGCCTTAGCGGGGGAAGCTCCTACGAGCAGTACTTC. Protein product: CASSLSGGSSYEQYF.

In this sample, this clone turned up a few times. V and J are TRBV7-3 and TRBJ1-1, with D possibly TRBD1 on 5 matching bases. This CDR3 has 12 amino acids. Trimming cost V 2 bases and J 11 bases, with 12 bases left between them. Germline CDR1 is SGHTA and CDR2 is FQGTGA. In DNA form, the CDR3 reads TGTGCCAGCAGCTTAGATCAGGGAAGCGCTTTCTTT. It specifies CASSLDQGSAFF.